The rows below give T cell receptor beta chains drawn from one sample of a study of molecular identifiers for immune sequencing clone quantification. TCRdb analysed the PCR reads with MiXCR anew, one entry per CDR3 protein. The repertoire holds hundreds of thousands of distinct CDR3 sequences, approximately 20% seen once, with around 0.9% in the top ten. The specimen was naive CD8+ T cells from blood, with Jurkat cell RNA spiked in. These receptors came from a human donor in good health. Some libraries in this study had Jurkat cell RNA spiked in. CDR3s leave out the opening cysteine and the closing phenylalanine or tryptophan.

v_call,cdr3_aa
TRBV29-1,SVETSGRMSSYEQY
TRBV28,ASSSSVWGNTEAF
TRBV27,ASSPSTAMAYEQY
TRBV7-9,ASSWKSEAF
TRBV9,ASSVGDTRGNYGYT
TRBV28,ASSLLHGAGNTEAF
TRBV7-6,ASSLAPGLARYNEQF
TRBV28,ASRRLAVYNSPLH
TRBV7-9,ASSSPDERLAVAVGEQF
TRBV27,ASSLVQPYLYNEQF
TRBV27,ASSYLSGTYEQY
TRBV2,ASSYKNTGAF
TRBV6-2/TRBV6-3,ASCIWNTGELF
TRBV6-2/TRBV6-3,ASSHAPRRRNEKLF
TRBV27,ASSWTGGNYEQY
TRBV27,ASKTGGWPQH
TRBV9,ASSPLSRTEAF
TRBV5-4,ASSLISGESGYT
TRBV20-1,SAKNIRSSYEQY
TRBV6-2/TRBV6-3,ASSYSWPSNTEAF
TRBV4-1,ASSQPGQASSYNSPLH
TRBV2,ASSEATGVEAF
TRBV29-1,SVAGTVEVGSYT
TRBV20-1,SAQAGLNSNQPQH
TRBV7-9,ASTLGISYERY
TRBV11-2,ASSLDRELTYEQY
TRBV5-1,ASSLLSGGTYEQY
TRBV10-3,AIREGLAQYEQY
TRBV7-2,ASSYTGTGLNTEAF
TRBV20-1,SAPKLAGGREQY
TRBV29-1,SVAGTGGEYEKLF
TRBV19,ASRLLATSYEQY
TRBV2,ASSDGQGADYEQY
TRBV3-1,ASSRNLPGALTYEQY
TRBV30,AWTVTYGYT
TRBV10-3,AISESYAGTGTGGHEQF
TRBV28,ASSLYQGVGEQY
TRBV9,ASSADRSTDTQY
TRBV6-2/TRBV6-3,ASRAGLAGGTYNEQF
TRBV7-8,ASSLRRPGYGANVLT
TRBV7-9,ASSPANGLQGLNTEAF
TRBV6-2/TRBV6-3,ASSYWVSNDGYT
TRBV12-3/TRBV12-4,ASSLYREETQY
TRBV4-1,ASSQIVSGGTEAF
TRBV9,ASSDILHTEAF
TRBV27,ASSQRQTDTQY
TRBV27,ASRAGLGGHMGTDTQY
TRBV24-1,ATSDLGPGQGPPNYGYT
TRBV28,ASAPVTGITGNTIY
TRBV20-1,SANMGLADTSSYNEQF
TRBV6-2/TRBV6-3,ASSYGVKGTDTQY
TRBV19,ATTGVLNEKLF
TRBV7-9,ASRDRGNTEAL
TRBV27,ASSLLVPSGRREQY
TRBV20-1,SARDLKAYEQY
TRBV15,ATSRILGTGGEQY
TRBV28,ASSFLEGVVTEAF